This entry lists 21 T cell receptor beta chains sequenced from one sample in a study of blood T cell repertoires in COVID-19. Sequencing used immunoSEQ multiplex PCR; TCRdb keeps in-frame clones, though not all of them. The sample consists of approximately 170,000 clones, more than 65% of them appearing once. Sequenced sample: peripheral blood. All receptors come from a human donor with acute or convalescent COVID-19. The donor label of this sample is uncertain.

V gene TRBV5-1 combines with J gene TRBJ2-5; maybe TRBD2 (5 bases). V was trimmed by 4 bases and J by 1 base, leaving 14 bases between them. This CDR3 spans 15 amino acids. Germline CDR1 is SGHRS and CDR2 is YFSETQ. The CDR3 sequence: CASSPEEHPQETQYF. The CDR3 DNA sequence: TGCGCCAGCAGCCCGGAGGAGCACCCCCAAGAGACCCAGTACTTC.

This chain joins TRBV19 and TRBJ2-3; 9 bases agree with TRBD2. The CDR3 runs to 16 residues. The germline V gene encodes CDR1 LNHDA and CDR2 SQIVND (reference sequence). The V gene end was trimmed by 5 bases and the J gene end by 0 bases; junction bases not matched to a gene: 6. The CDR3 DNA is TGTGCCAGTAGTCTTCGGACTAGCGTTAGCACAGATACGCAGTATTTT. Protein sequence: CASSLRTSVSTDTQYF.

The rearrangement joins TRBV5-1 to TRBJ1-1, with TRBD1 identical over 10 bases. Germline CDR1 SGHRS, CDR2 YFSETQ. V was pared by 1 base and J by 4 bases, with 4 bases of the junction left unmatched. The CDR3 is 15 amino acids. Here the CDR3 DNA reads TGCGCCAGCAGCTTGACAGGGGACAGGGGCACTGAAGCTTTCTTT. It codes for CASSLTGDRGTEAFF.

This clone has more than one count but fewer than ten. The V call is TRBV6-5, the J call TRBJ1-2; D perhaps matches TRBD1 (5 bases). CDR1 is MNHEY, CDR2 SVGAGI, per germline. The CDR3 covers 15 residues. V lost 6 bases, J lost 2 bases, and 16 bases lay in between. The CDR3 is CASRPPGGVNYGYTF. CDR3 sequence (DNA): TGTGCCAGCAGGCCCCCCGGAGGGGTAAACTATGGCTACACCTTC.

This clone was seen a handful of times. This rearrangement joins TRBV30 to TRBJ1-2; the D gene is possibly TRBD1 (5 bases). CDR1 is GTSNPN, CDR2 SVGIG, per germline (reference sequence). V lost 0 bases to trimming and J lost 8 bases, with 22 bases between them. The CDR3 is made up of 16 amino acids. The CDR3 is CAWSVGFGARARGYTF. The DNA of the CDR3 is TGTGCCTGGAGTGTCGGTTTTGGGGCACGGGCGCGAGGCTACACCTTC.

The chain has TRBV3-1 (or the pseudogene TRBV3-2) and TRBJ2-7, with 7 nucleotides matching TRBD1. There are 13 residues in the CDR3. V gave up 4 bases and J gave up 5 bases; unmatched junction bases: 5. Germline V gives CDR1 LGHDT, CDR2 YNNKEL (reference sequence). The CDR3 bases are TGTGCCAGCAGCCCCCGACAGGGCCACGAGCAGTACTTC. It is translated as CASSPRQGHEQYF.

The genes are TRBV2 and TRBJ2-1, with D maybe TRBD2 (6 bases). V was trimmed by 4 bases and J by 9 bases, leaving 19 bases between them. The CDR3 has 15 residues. Per the germline V gene, CDR1 is SNHLY and CDR2 is FYNNEI. The CDR3 DNA is TGTGCCAGCAGTGTGGACAAGGGAGGTTTGGGTGAGCAGTTCTTC. Protein product: CASSVDKGGLGEQFF.

The chain carries TRBV18 and TRBJ1-4, with 8 nucleotides matching TRBD1. The CDR3 consists of 18 residues. Unmatched junction bases numbered 10, after V lost 2 bases and J lost 2 bases. CDR1 and CDR2 (germline): KGHSH, LQKENI. CDR3 nucleotides: TGTGCCAGCTCACCAAAGTCGGACAGGGCGATTACTAATGAAAAACTGTTTTTT. This gives the protein CASSPKSDRAITNEKLFF.

This clone was picked up a small number of times. The rearrangement uses TRBV5-1 and TRBJ2-1; TRBD2 matches at 7 bases. V dropped 6 bases and J dropped 7; count of bases not matched to a gene: 10. CDR1 SGHRS and CDR2 YFSETQ come from the germline V gene. The CDR3 is 14 residues long. The CDR3 region is CASIVGEGRNEQFF. The CDR3 nucleotides are TGCGCCAGCATAGTAGGGGAGGGCCGTAATGAGCAGTTCTTC.

This clone was detected only a few times. V is TRBV5-1 and J is TRBJ2-7; D tentatively reads TRBD1 or TRBD2 (5 bases each). The CDR3 sequence is 16 residues long. Trimming left V 4 bases short and J 0 bases short, with 17 bases between. Germline-derived CDR1 and CDR2 are SGHRS and YFSETQ. In DNA form, the CDR3 reads TGCGCCAGCAGCCTGGGAGACAGCCCGAGCTCCTACGAGCAGTACTTC. Translation: CASSLGDSPSSYEQYF.

The gene calls are TRBV30 and TRBJ1-2; D is undetermined. This CDR3 spans 12 amino acids. CDR1 and CDR2 from the germline V gene are GTSNPN and SVGIG (reference sequence). Trimming removed 0 bases from V and 6 bases from J, with 8 bases in between. CDR3 in DNA: TGTGCCTGGAGTGTACGGCAGGATGGCTACACCTTC. Amino acid sequence: CAWSVRQDGYTF.

The chain links TRBV4-2 to TRBJ2-7; 7 nucleotides align to TRBD2. The CDR3 is 15 amino acids. V lost 2 bases to trimming and J lost 1 base; unmatched junction nucleotides: 5. Germline CDR1 and CDR2: LGHNA and YNFKEQ. In DNA form, the CDR3 reads TGTGCCAGCAGCCAACGAACTAGCGAATCCTACGAGCAGTACTTC. This encodes CASSQRTSESYEQYF.

This chain connects TRBV5-4 to TRBJ1-2; 7 bases line up with TRBD1. V lost 4 bases, J lost 4 bases, and 7 bases stayed unmatched. Per the germline V gene, CDR1 is SGHNT and CDR2 is YYREEE (reference sequence). The CDR3 is made up of 14 amino acids. The CDR3 here is CASSPGQEPYGYTF. In DNA form, the CDR3 reads TGTGCCAGCAGCCCTGGACAGGAGCCCTATGGCTACACCTTC.

This chain connects TRBV7-9 to TRBJ1-1, with a possible D match to TRBD1 (5 bases). V was trimmed by 5 bases and J by 7 bases, leaving 11 bases between them. The CDR3 is 12 amino acids. Germline V gene sequence: CDR1 SEHNR, CDR2 FQNEAQ (reference sequence). The CDR3 loop is CASSGRGFEAFF. For the CDR3, the DNA is TGTGCCAGCAGCGGTAGGGGTTTTGAAGCTTTCTTT.

This chain connects TRBV7-9 to TRBJ2-1; TRBD1 aligns across 12 bases. With 5 bases clipped from V and 5 bases from J, the junction kept 10 bases outside the gene matches. This CDR3 has 17 amino acids. Per germline, CDR1 SEHNR and CDR2 FQNEAQ (reference sequence). CDR3 DNA: TGTGCCAGCAGCCTGCGGGGACAGGGGGCGAAGCACAATGAGCAGTTCTTC. Amino acid sequence: CASSLRGQGAKHNEQFF. Based on the CDR3 plus reference TRBV7-9 and TRBJ2-1, the full variable domain is DTGVSQNPRHKITKRGQNVTFRCDPISEHNRLYWYRQTLGQGPEFLTYFQNEAQLEKSRLLSDRFSAERPKGSFSTLEIQRTEQGDSAMYLCASSLRGQGAKHNEQFFGPGTRLTVL.

This chain links TRBV19 with TRBJ1-5, with 8 positions matching TRBD1. Looked up from germline, CDR1 is LNHDA and CDR2 is SQIVND (reference sequence). V shed 3 bases and J 4 bases; nucleotides not matched to a gene: 5. This CDR3 spans 15 amino acids. The CDR3 bases are TGTGCCAGTAGTATTGACAGGGGCCTGAATCAGCCCCAGCATTTT. It translates to CASSIDRGLNQPQHF.

This chain links TRBV5-5 with TRBJ1-5, with D hard to call. V lost 0 bases and J 4 bases, leaving 5 bases between the germline ends. There are 13 residues in the CDR3. The germline gives CDR1 SGHKS, CDR2 YYEKEE (reference sequence). CDR3 bases: TGTGCCAGCAGCTTGGGTCGGAATCAGCCCCAGCATTTT. It codes for CASSLGRNQPQHF.

V gene TRBV6-5 combines with J gene TRBJ1-1, with 8 bases identical to TRBD1. The CDR3 sequence is 14 residues long. The V gene's germline CDR1 is MNHEY and CDR2 SVGAGI. The J segment lost 6 bases and the V segment lost 6 bases, leaving 9 bases of the junction unmatched. This CDR3 reads CASSPTDRGSEAFF. DNA for the CDR3: TGTGCCAGCAGCCCCACCGACAGGGGATCTGAAGCTTTCTTT.

This clone showed up just a few times. The rearrangement joins TRBV10-3 to TRBJ2-3; no clear D gene. Germline V lookup: CDR1 ENHRY, CDR2 SYGVKD. This CDR3 comprises 18 residues. Trimming cost V 2 bases and J 2 bases, with 20 bases left between them. For the CDR3, the DNA is TGTGCCATCAGTGAGCAGGTCCCGAAGGCCTCCCTCACAGATACGCAGTATTTT. Amino acids: CAISEQVPKASLTDTQYF.

This rearrangement joins TRBV6-5 to TRBJ2-1; D gene uncertain. Trimming removed 3 bases from V and 0 bases from J, with 12 bases in between. Germline V gene lookup returns CDR1 MNHEY and CDR2 SVGAGI. The CDR3 covers 16 residues. The CDR3 protein is CASSYNSRSSYNEQFF. CDR3 in DNA: TGTGCCAGCAGTTATAATTCCCGTAGCTCCTACAATGAGCAGTTCTTC.

The J gene is TRBJ2-6, the V gene TRBV7-9; possibly TRBD1 for D (5 bases). The CDR3 sequence is 15 residues long. V was trimmed by 3 bases and J by 0 bases, leaving 6 bases between them. In germline, CDR1 is SEHNR, CDR2 FQNEAQ (reference sequence). The chain's CDR3 is CASSFQGSGANVLTF. CDR3 DNA sequence: TGTGCCAGCAGCTTCCAGGGCTCTGGGGCCAACGTCCTGACTTTC.